This entry lists 20 T cell receptor beta chains sequenced from one sample in a study of spatial heterogeneity in lung cancer. Stated time point: sample taken at primary tumor resection. TCRdb re-analysed the 5' RACE reads in MiXCR, keeping a single row per CDR3 protein. Of around 87,000 distinct CDR3 sequences in the sample, about an eighth were seen once. This sample comprised PBMCs, obtained at surgery. The source is a male donor with early-stage non-small cell lung cancer.

This chain connects TRBV10-3 to TRBJ2-7, with D possibly TRBD1 on 5 matching bases. V lost 3 bases and J lost 6, with 18 bases in between. Germline CDR1 is ENHRY and CDR2 is SYGVKD. There are 15 residues in the CDR3. The CDR3: CAISDSTGEATEQYF. The DNA for the CDR3 is TGTGCCATCAGTGATAGTACAGGCGAGGCTACCGAGCAGTACTTC.

The V call is TRBV7-2, the J call TRBJ2-6; D is possibly TRBD2 (5 bases). This CDR3 spans 18 amino acids. The ends were cut back, 3 bases at V and 0 bases at J, with 15 bases in the middle. Germline lookup yields CDR1 SGHTA and CDR2 FQGNSA. As DNA, the CDR3 is TGTGCCAGCAGCTTGTTGCCCCCTGACTACTCTGGGGCCAACGTCCTGACTTTC. It specifies CASSLLPPDYSGANVLTF.

This clonotype has only a few counts. The CDR3 coding sequence is TGCGCCAGCAGCGGGATCGATCAGCCCCAGCATTTT. It specifies CASSGIDQPQHF. The rearrangement joins TRBV5-1 to TRBJ1-5; D not certain. The CDR3 is made up of 12 amino acids. The V end lost 4 bases, the J end lost 5 bases, and 7 bases lay between the germline ends. Germline assignment: CDR1 SGHRS and CDR2 YFSETQ.

This clonotype was found many times. The V and J genes are TRBV7-2 and TRBJ2-3; no clear D. The V gene lost 0 bases and the J gene lost 6 bases, with 7 bases spanning the gap. CDR1 SGHTA and CDR2 FQGNSA come from the germline V gene. The CDR3 is 13 amino acids. This chain's CDR3 is CASSLAKRDTQYF. In DNA, the CDR3 is TGTGCCAGCAGCTTAGCCAAGAGGGATACGCAGTATTTT.

This clonotype appeared many times. The chain combines TRBV24-1 with TRBJ2-3; D perhaps matches TRBD2 (5 bases). Trimming shortened V by 1 base and J by 9 bases, and 19 bases separated the two germline ends. Germline V CDR1 and CDR2: KGHDR, SFDVKD. The CDR3 contains 16 residues. Here the CDR3 reads CATSDFREASLATQYF. DNA of the CDR3: TGTGCCACCAGTGATTTCCGGGAAGCCTCCTTGGCCACGCAGTATTTT.

This clonotype was detected ten times or more. The rearrangement uses TRBV5-1 and TRBJ1-6; tentative D call: TRBD1 (6 bases). The CDR3 sequence is 16 residues long. V lost 0 bases, J lost 6 bases, and 13 bases lay in between. Germline-derived CDR1 and CDR2 are SGHRS and YFSETQ. In nucleotides, the CDR3 is TGCGCCAGCAGCTTGGGGATCCAGGGGCTTAATTCACCCCTCCACTTT. Amino acid sequence: CASSLGIQGLNSPLHF.

The V and J genes are TRBV28 and TRBJ2-1; 9 bases fit TRBD1. V dropped 6 bases and J dropped 3; count of bases not matched to a gene: 6. The germline V gene encodes CDR1 MDHEN and CDR2 SYDVKM. This CDR3 contains 15 residues. The CDR3 DNA reads TGTGCCAGCAGAAAAACGGGACAGGGCTACAATGAGCAGTTCTTC. This translates into CASRKTGQGYNEQFF.

This sequence joins TRBV28 and TRBJ1-2; D unclear. The CDR3 length is 16 residues. The V gene's germline CDR1 is MDHEN and CDR2 SYDVKM. With 6 bases removed from V and 6 bases from J, the gap between germline ends came to 23 bases. CDR3: CASRISTRLELDGYTF. The CDR3 DNA sequence: TGTGCCAGCAGAATAAGTACCCGTCTGGAACTGGATGGCTACACCTTC.

This clonotype has only a few counts. V is TRBV6-5 and J is TRBJ2-3; D is ambiguous. CDR1 MNHEY and CDR2 SVGAGI come from the germline V gene. The germline V and J ends were trimmed by 0 bases and 0 bases, with 1 base remaining between them. This CDR3 has 13 amino acids. Here the CDR3 reads CASSYSSTDTQYF. CDR3 nucleotides: TGTGCCAGCAGTTACTCCAGCACAGATACGCAGTATTTT.

This clonotype turned up a few times. V is TRBV29-1 and J is TRBJ2-1; the D gene is possibly TRBD1 (5 bases). This CDR3 has 13 amino acids. Per germline, CDR1 SQVTM and CDR2 ANQGSEA. The germline V and J ends were trimmed by 4 bases and 5 bases, with 12 bases remaining between them. The DNA for the CDR3 is TGCAGCGTTGCAGCAGGGTACAACAATGAGCAGTTCTTC. Its protein product is CSVAAGYNNEQFF.

This clonotype was detected ten times or more. The rearrangement joins TRBV5-1 to TRBJ2-7; tentatively, D is TRBD2 (5 bases). Looked up from germline, CDR1 is SGHRS and CDR2 is YFSETQ. The CDR3 runs 14 residues. V shed 4 bases and J shed 1 base, with 12 bases lying between them. The CDR3 DNA sequence: TGCGCCAGCAGCGCCGGACTGGCTTCCTACGAGCAGTACTTC. This gives the protein CASSAGLASYEQYF.

A word on this clonotype: This may arise from a read error, as a much more abundant clone is one base away. This chain links TRBV20-1 with TRBJ2-3; 9 nucleotides agree with TRBD2. CDR3 length: 18 residues. Germline V CDR1 and CDR2: DFQATT, SNEGSKA (reference sequence). This CDR3 reads CSARDPSWRGTSTDTRYF. The CDR3 nucleotides are TGCAGTGCTAGAGATCCCTCCTGGCGGGGGACTAGCACAGATACGCGGTATTTT.

This clonotype was detected a few times. The chain has TRBV29-1 and TRBJ2-6; 7 nucleotides match TRBD2. The CDR3 runs to 14 residues. J was trimmed by 0 bases and V by 7 bases; bases with no gene match: 3. Germline lookup yields CDR1 SQVTM and CDR2 ANQGSEA. For the CDR3, the DNA is TGCAGCGCGGGGGGTCCCTCTGGGGCCAACGTCCTGACTTTC. Encoded protein: CSAGGPSGANVLTF. Variable domain in full (rest from reference TRBV29-1 and TRBJ2-6): SAVISQKPSRDICQRGTSLTIQCQVDSQVTMMFWYRQQPGQSLTLIATANQGSEATYESGFVIDKFPISRPNLTFSTLTVSNMSPEDSSIYLCSAGGPSGANVLTFGAGSRLTVL.

The chain is built from TRBV27 and TRBJ1-1; 11 bases are a match to TRBD1. The germline V gene encodes CDR1 MNHEY and CDR2 SMNVEV (reference sequence). J lost 4 bases, V lost 2 bases, and 0 bases had no gene match. The CDR3 loop spans 14 amino acids. Here the CDR3 reads CASSLGTGGTEAFF. In DNA form, the CDR3 reads TGTGCCAGCAGTTTAGGGACAGGGGGCACTGAAGCTTTCTTT.

About this clonotype: A much larger clonotype is one base distant, so this may be a read error. This sequence joins TRBV6-5 and TRBJ1-1; the D gene is possibly TRBD1 (5 bases). The germline V gene encodes CDR1 MNHEY and CDR2 SVGAGI. CDR3 length: 14 residues. In DNA form, the CDR3 reads TGTGCCAGCAGCGAACTGAGCAGGGTCACTGAACCTTTCTTT. Its protein product is CASSELSRVTEPFF.

This clonotype was observed at least ten times. This chain uses TRBV6-6 with TRBJ2-2; maybe TRBD1 (6 bases). The CDR3 spans 14 residues. Germline V gene data show CDR1 as MNHNY and CDR2 as SVGAGI (reference sequence). V was trimmed by 6 bases and J by 2 bases, leaving 10 bases between them. CDR3 nucleotides: TGTGCCAGCAGAAGGACAGAAAACACCGGGGAGCTGTTTTTT. It codes for CASRRTENTGELFF.

This clonotype has a count of ten or more. V gene TRBV5-1 combines with J gene TRBJ2-1, with 10 bases lining up with TRBD2. This CDR3 region has 16 residues. The germline gives CDR1 SGHRS, CDR2 YFSETQ. Unmatched junction bases numbered 4, after V lost 4 bases and J lost 0 bases. The CDR3: CASSRTSGSSYNEQFF. The CDR3 DNA reads as TGCGCCAGCAGCAGGACTAGCGGAAGCTCCTACAATGAGCAGTTCTTC. The entire variable domain, with the rest obtained from reference TRBV5-1 and TRBJ2-1, is as follows: KAGVTQTPRYLIKTRGQQVTLSCSPISGHRSVSWYQQTPGQGLQFLFEYFSETQRNKGNFPGRFSGRQFSNSRSEMNVSTLELGDSALYLCASSRTSGSSYNEQFFGPGTRLTVL.

The CDR3: CASSPGQIEAFF. Written as DNA, the CDR3 is TGTGCCAGCTCACCAGGACAGATTGAAGCTTTCTTT. The V gene is TRBV18, the J gene TRBJ1-1; D is possibly TRBD1 (6 bases). CDR1 KGHSH and CDR2 LQKENI come from the germline V gene. V lost 2 bases, J lost 7 bases, and 8 bases lay in between. The CDR3 consists of 12 residues.

By share, this clonotype ranks as medium-sized (0.01 to 0.1%). CDR3 DNA sequence: TGTGCCAGCAGCCAGACGGACTTAACCTACAATGAGCAGTTCTTC. Translation: CASSQTDLTYNEQFF. The V gene is TRBV14, the J gene TRBJ2-1; TRBD2 might be the D (5 bases). Trimming removed 3 bases at V and 2 bases at J, with 11 bases between. The germline CDR1 and CDR2 sequences are SGHDN and FVKESK. The CDR3 loop spans 15 amino acids.

The rearrangement joins TRBV5-5 to TRBJ2-7; D perhaps matches TRBD1 (5 bases). V was pared by 2 bases and J by 2 bases, with 14 bases between. Germline values: CDR1 SGHKS, CDR2 YYEKEE (reference sequence). The CDR3 has 15 amino acids. This CDR3 reads CASSLVGVTTYEQYF. The DNA of the CDR3 is TGTGCCAGCAGCTTAGTAGGGGTGACAACCTACGAGCAGTACTTC.